The clone carrying this T cell receptor (beta chain) was seen ten or more times. Antigen: not known. This specimen belongs to a study of CD8+CD57+ T cells in acquired aplastic anemia. Background on the study: The sorted CD4+ and CD8+ cells yielded an average about 3.5 ug of DNA. There were roughly 10 million reads, on average, for CD4+ cells from healthy donors.

This CDR3 comprises 16 residues. The V and J ends lost 3 bases and 3 bases, in that order; junction bases with no gene match: 6. Germline CDR1 SEHNR, CDR2 FQNEAQ (reference sequence). Findings and limits, study-wide: There were over 25 CD8+ CDR3 sequences that occurred in both patients and controls.

TCR beta VDJ and CDR3 were profiled, and genomic DNA was the template. TCRdb recomputed calls from the reads with MiXCR, one row per CDR3 protein. The sample lists hundreds of thousands of distinct CDR3 sequences, roughly 64% occurring once. The source of this sequence is a human donor in good health, serving as a control. The sample consisted of sorted CD4+, CD8+, or CD8+CD57+ T cells (not recorded which) from PBMCs. The chain couples TRBV7-9 to TRBJ2-3; 10 nucleotides align to TRBD1. CDR3 region: CASSLTGGRRTDTQYF. Written as DNA, the CDR3 is TGTGCCAGCAGCTTGACAGGGGGCAGGAGGACAGATACGCAGTATTTT.